Listed below are T cell receptor beta chains from one sample, sequenced in a study of blood T cell repertoires in COVID-19. The assay was immunoSEQ multiplex PCR, and TCRdb's table has in-frame clones only and misses some. Of about 220,000 clones listed, under 90% are singletons. The sample was peripheral blood. These receptors all come from a woman in her sixties who had recovered from COVID-19. Each CDR3 is given with its conserved first and last residue. Fields, in order: J gene, clone size, V gene, D gene, CDR3 protein, CDR3 DNA. A D gene is named only where the DNA matches it firmly. Rows may omit the clone size; those that give it use once, few, many or a size class.

TRBJ1-3	.	TRBV4-2	.	CASSQDRGRGSGNTIYF	TGTGCCAGCAGCCAAGATCGGGGGAGGGGATCCGGAAACACCATATATTTT
TRBJ1-4	.	TRBV6-2/TRBV6-3	.	CASSSAGSGEKLFF	TGTGCCAGCAGTAGCGCGGGATCAGGGGAAAAACTGTTTTTT
TRBJ2-5	.	TRBV6-6	.	CASSSRLGGETQYF	TGTGCCAGCAGTTCTCGACTAGGAGGGGAGACCCAGTACTTC
TRBJ1-6	once	TRBV5-4	TRBD1	CASSSPRDRDSPLHF	TGTGCCAGCAGCTCGCCCCGGGACAGAGATTCACCCCTCCACTTT
TRBJ1-1	.	TRBV29-1	TRBD1	CSVFLRGQALNTEAFF	TGCAGCGTTTTCTTGAGAGGACAGGCATTGAACACTGAAGCTTTCTTT
TRBJ1-1	.	TRBV6-5	.	CASSYGQGANTEAFF	TGTGCCAGCAGTTATGGGCAGGGTGCGAACACTGAAGCTTTCTTT
TRBJ1-5	.	TRBV24-1	.	CATEAGSNQPQHF	TGTGCCACCGAGGCTGGTAGCAATCAGCCCCAGCATTTT
TRBJ2-1	.	TRBV4-1	TRBD2	CASRASGAFEQFF	TGCGCCAGCAGAGCTAGCGGGGCTTTTGAGCAGTTCTTC
TRBJ1-4	few	TRBV7-2	.	CASSSHRVRKKNEKLFF	TGTGCCAGCAGCTCCCACAGGGTCCGAAAGAAGAATGAAAAACTGTTTTTT
TRBJ1-3	once	TRBV15	.	CATSRGLRGFGNTIYF	TGTGCCACCAGCAGAGGTCTTCGGGGTTTTGGAAACACCATATATTTT
TRBJ2-5	.	TRBV10-2	TRBD2	CASSFGLAEETQYF	TGCGCCAGCAGCTTCGGACTAGCTGAAGAGACCCAGTACTTC
TRBJ2-3	.	TRBV6-1	TRBD2	CASSELAGAGDTQYF	TGTGCCAGCAGTGAACTAGCGGGGGCAGGGGATACGCAGTATTTT
TRBJ1-2	once	TRBV28	.	CASSSGDPYGYTF	TGTGCCAGCAGTAGCGGGGACCCTTATGGCTACACCTTC
TRBJ2-1	.	TRBV5-1	.	CASSLGKEVEQFF	TGCGCCAGCAGCTTGGGGAAGGAGGTTGAGCAGTTCTTC
TRBJ1-1	once	TRBV19	.	CASSMYGGYEAFF	TGTGCCAGTAGTATGTACGGCGGGTACGAAGCTTTCTTT
TRBJ2-1	.	TRBV29-1	TRBD1	CSGWGQDPLGAYNEQFF	TGCAGCGGCTGGGGACAGGATCCCTTAGGCGCCTACAATGAGCAGTTCTTC
TRBJ1-5	.	TRBV4-1	.	CASSHPGGSNQPQHF	TGCGCCAGCAGCCATCCCGGGGGTAGCAATCAGCCCCAGCATTTT
TRBJ1-6	.	TRBV4-2	TRBD1	CASSPSLADRNSPLHF	TGTGCCAGCAGCCCATCGTTGGCGGACAGGAATTCACCCCTCCACTTT
TRBJ1-1	.	TRBV10-3	TRBD1	CAIKGQWNTEAFF	TGTGCCATCAAGGGACAGTGGAACACTGAAGCTTTCTTT
TRBJ1-6	.	TRBV5-6	TRBD1	CASSRPGTGGLSPLHF	TGTGCCAGCAGCCGACCCGGGACAGGGGGCCTTTCACCCCTCCACTTT
TRBJ1-2	.	TRBV19	.	CASSIASSLRDTYGYTF	TGTGCCAGTAGTATAGCATCATCCTTACGGGACACCTATGGCTACACCTTC
TRBJ2-1	.	TRBV29-1	TRBD2	CSVERTSNNEQFF	TGCAGCGTTGAAAGGACTAGTAATAATGAGCAGTTCTTC
TRBJ1-5	.	TRBV9	.	CASSVGGGNSNQPQHF	TGTGCCAGCAGCGTAGGCGGAGGCAATAGCAATCAGCCCCAGCATTTT
TRBJ1-5	few	TRBV11-2	.	CASSLRGQVNQPQHF	TGTGCCAGCAGCTTAAGGGGCCAGGTCAATCAGCCCCAGCATTTT
TRBJ1-1	.	TRBV11-2	TRBD1	CASSTTGQGMGTEAFF	TGTGCCAGCAGCACGACGGGACAGGGGATGGGTACTGAAGCTTTCTTT
TRBJ1-6	.	TRBV20-1	.	CSASDNRDNSPLHF	TGCAGTGCCAGTGATAACAGGGATAATTCACCCCTCCACTTT
TRBJ2-7	.	TRBV4-3	TRBD1	CASSLHRGGEQYF	TGCGCCAGCAGCCTGCACAGGGGCGGCGAGCAGTACTTC
TRBJ1-1	.	TRBV5-1	TRBD1	CASSYRGTGMNTEAFF	TGCGCCAGCAGCTACCGGGGGACAGGGATGAACACTGAAGCTTTCTTT
TRBJ2-7	.	TRBV15	.	CATSRDRGIKQYF	TGTGCCACCAGCAGAGATCGGGGAATAAAGCAGTACTTC
TRBJ2-6	.	TRBV5-5	TRBD2	CASSGGRISGANVLTF	TGTGCCAGCAGCGGCGGGAGAATCTCTGGGGCCAACGTCCTGACTTTC
TRBJ1-2	few	TRBV27	.	CASSLSLTGFYGYTF	TGTGCCAGCAGTTTATCCCTGACGGGGTTCTATGGCTACACCTTC
TRBJ1-1	.	TRBV13	.	CASSLSTENTEAFF	TGTGCCAGCAGCTTAAGTACAGAGAACACTGAAGCTTTCTTT
TRBJ2-3	once	TRBV3-1/TRBV3-2	.	CASSPRTRADTQYF	TGTGCCAGCAGCCCACGGACTCGCGCGGATACGCAGTATTTT
TRBJ2-7	.	TRBV7-9	TRBD2	CASSLRAREGNEQYF	TGTGCCAGCAGCTTACGTGCCAGGGAGGGCAACGAGCAGTACTTC
TRBJ1-1	.	TRBV2	TRBD1	CASIRGIRDRGGYAEAFF	TGTGCCAGCATTAGGGGGATTCGGGACAGAGGCGGGTACGCTGAAGCTTTCTTT
TRBJ1-4	once	TRBV5-1	.	CASSLTGAGRSEKLFF	TGCGCCAGCAGCTTAACGGGGGCCGGGAGGTCTGAAAAACTGTTTTTT
TRBJ1-3	.	TRBV5-5	.	CASSLSGGSGNTIYF	TGTGCCAGCAGCTTGTCTGGCGGCTCTGGAAACACCATATATTTT
TRBJ1-2	.	TRBV7-3	TRBD1	CASSLRTGNYGYTF	TGTGCCAGCAGCTTAAGGACAGGGAACTATGGCTACACCTTC